This T cell receptor beta chain was identified during a study of CD8 T cells in Susac syndrome. Study-wide results and caveats: The study recognized that its TCR sequencing and HLA analysis covered a relatively small number of individuals.

Sequencing of TCR beta drew on CD8+ and CD4+ T cells from blood. About this clonotype itself: The antigen remains unidentified.

Germline lookup yields CDR1 LGHNA and CDR2 YNFKEQ. There are 13 residues in the CDR3. The V end lost 0 bases, the J end lost 5 bases, and 5 bases lay between the germline ends. Random hexamers served to reverse transcribe roughly 0.45 to 1 ug RNA. The CDR3 of TCR beta was amplified by immunoSEQ multiplex PCR across 54 Vbeta and 13 Jbeta. TCRdb re-called the immunoSEQ multiplex PCR reads through MiXCR, storing one row per CDR3 protein. The sample has approximately 150,000 distinct CDR3 sequences, 94% seen once; the top ten hold roughly 0.1%. This TCR was recovered from a human donor with multiple sclerosis. Sequencing used CD4+ T cells from PBMCs. The chain uses TRBV4-2 and TRBJ1-5; D is unclear. CDR3 protein: CASSQEVDQPQHF. In DNA, the CDR3 is TGTGCCAGCAGCCAAGAAGTGGATCAGCCCCAGCATTTT.